Listed here are 9 T cell receptor beta chains from one sample, sequenced in a study of blood T cells in healthy people across ages. Then a second PCR, running roughly 7 to 11 cycles, was carried out with a sample-barcoded 5' primer and a J-beta primer mix. In TCRdb, the 5' RACE reads were re-called with MiXCR into one record per CDR3 protein. This sample has hundreds of thousands of distinct CDR3 sequences, with under 55% found just once. The sequenced material came from blood. The source is a man between 60 and 70 years old in good health.

This chain uses TRBV9 with TRBJ2-3; no definite D call. Trimming left V 0 bases short and J 0 bases short, with 11 bases between. The CDR3 is 16 residues long. Germline CDR1 and CDR2: SGDLS and YYNGEE. CDR3: CASSVVESTSTDTQYF. The CDR3 DNA sequence: TGTGCCAGCAGCGTAGTGGAGAGTACTAGCACAGATACGCAGTATTTT.

This clonotype is a singleton in its sample. V and J are TRBV6-2 or TRBV6-3 and TRBJ2-1; 7 nucleotides agree with TRBD2. The ends lost 5 bases at V and 9 bases at J; junction bases unmatched: 13. Germline CDR1 reads MNHEY; CDR2 reads SVGEGT. This CDR3 region has 15 residues. The CDR3: CASSLRLGGVGEQFF. CDR3 coding DNA: TGTGCCAGCAGTCTTCGACTGGGGGGGGTTGGTGAGCAGTTCTTC.

This clonotype was counted ten times or more. V gene TRBV20-1 combines with J gene TRBJ1-2, with D perhaps matching TRBD1 (5 bases). CDR1 and CDR2 (germline): DFQATT, SNEGSKA (reference sequence). The CDR3 totals 16 residues. V was shortened by 3 bases and J by 5 bases, with 22 bases between the two germline ends. Here the CDR3 reads CSASIAGRDFGYGYTF. For the CDR3, the DNA is TGCAGTGCTAGTATTGCAGGGAGGGACTTTGGGTATGGCTACACCTTC.

The V call is TRBV5-1, the J call TRBJ2-3; 10 bases align to TRBD2. Trimming removed 4 bases from V and 1 base from J; junction bases left unmatched: 6. Germline loops: CDR1 SGHRS, CDR2 YFSETQ. This CDR3 has 16 residues. This CDR3 is CASSAGGTSGTDTQYF. CDR3 sequence (DNA): TGCGCCAGCAGCGCCGGGGGGACTAGCGGCACAGATACGCAGTATTTT.

The chain recombines TRBV30 with TRBJ2-3, with a tentative D call TRBD2 (6 bases). The V gene lost 0 bases and the J gene lost 4 bases, with 17 bases spanning the gap. The CDR3 totals 16 residues. Germline CDR1 is GTSNPN and CDR2 is SVGIG (reference sequence). CDR3 sequence reads: CAWSVRGSYAPDTQYF. The CDR3 coding sequence is TGTGCCTGGAGTGTACGGGGGTCTTACGCCCCAGATACGCAGTATTTT.

The CDR3 spells CATSRDLAGGSYNEQFF. In DNA, the CDR3 is TGTGCCACCAGCAGAGATCTAGCGGGGGGAAGCTACAATGAGCAGTTCTTC. The chain couples TRBV15 to TRBJ2-1, with 11 nucleotides matching TRBD2. Germline CDR1 reads LNHNV; CDR2 reads YYDKDF (reference sequence). The V segment lost 0 bases and the J segment 3 bases; nucleotides outside the gene matches: 4. The CDR3 is made up of 17 amino acids.

This rearrangement joins TRBV11-3 to TRBJ2-5, with 7 nucleotides matching TRBD1. CDR3 size: 14 residues. Germline V gives CDR1 SGHNT, CDR2 YENEEA. V lost 1 base, J lost 4 bases, and 3 bases stayed unmatched. The CDR3 protein is CASSLVNRGETQYF. Written as DNA, the CDR3 is TGTGCCAGCAGCTTAGTCAACAGGGGAGAGACCCAGTACTTC.

This clonotype was observed a single time. This may arise from a read error, as a much more abundant clone is one base away. In nucleotides, the CDR3 is TGTGCCAGCAGCTCCGACAGGAGGCGGGCAGAGACCCAGTACTTC. It translates to CASSSDRRRAETQYF. The chain uses TRBV7-2 and TRBJ2-5; D perhaps matches TRBD1 (6 bases). V was trimmed by 4 bases and J by 4 bases, leaving 16 bases between them. Germline V gene lookup returns CDR1 SGHTA and CDR2 FQGNSA. The CDR3 length is 15 residues.

The rearrangement joins TRBV5-1 to TRBJ2-7, with unresolved D. The CDR3 is 13 amino acids. CDR1 SGHRS and CDR2 YFSETQ come from the germline V gene. Trimming took off 0 bases at V and 7 bases at J, with 11 bases between the two ends. The CDR3 is CASSLGGSPEQYF. As DNA, the CDR3 is TGCGCCAGCAGCTTGGGTGGTAGCCCTGAGCAGTACTTC.